These 29 T cell receptor beta chains were sequenced from one sample in a study of T cells in narcolepsy. Assay used: immunoSEQ multiplex PCR; TCRdb lists only in-frame clones, some missing. The sample has approximately 30,000 clones; under 85% are singletons. The sequenced sample was CD45RA- memory CD4+ T cells from PBMCs. The receptors come from a human donor with narcolepsy.

V gene TRBV21-1 combines with J gene TRBJ1-5; the D call in the table, TRBD1, was not verified against the DNA. TRBV21-1 is reported as a pseudogene. The CDR3 is made up of 15 amino acids. The CDR3 loop is CASPRRGGSNQPQHF. Here the CDR3 DNA reads TGTGCCAGCCCCAGACGAGGGGGCAGCAATCAGCCCCAGCATTTT.

The CDR3 protein is CASSLPGNTEAFF. As DNA, the CDR3 is TGTGCCAGCAGTTTACCGGGGAACACTGAAGCTTTCTTT. The rearrangement joins TRBV28 to TRBJ1-1; no definite D call. V dropped 2 bases and J dropped 1 base, with 5 bases sitting between them. Germline assignment: CDR1 MDHEN and CDR2 SYDVKM. The CDR3 is 13 amino acids.

The chain uses TRBV5-4 and TRBJ1-2; D ambiguous. The CDR3 is made up of 15 amino acids. The germline V gene has CDR1 SGHNT and CDR2 YYREEE (reference sequence). V was shortened by 0 bases and J by 2 bases, with 11 bases between the two germline ends. The CDR3 nucleotides read TGTGCCAGCAGCTTGGGCCCGGTATTGAACTATGGCTACACCTTC. It yields the protein CASSLGPVLNYGYTF.

The rearrangement joins TRBV7-3 to TRBJ1-1, with TRBD1 as a possible D gene (6 bases). The CDR3 runs 14 residues. In germline, CDR1 is SGHTA, CDR2 FQGTGA. V was clipped by 4 bases and J by 4 bases, with 13 bases between them. CDR3 amino acids: CASSSGVRGTEAFF. Here the CDR3 DNA reads TGTGCCAGCAGCTCAGGGGTGCGGGGCACTGAAGCTTTCTTT.

The chain carries TRBV29-1 and TRBJ2-5; D is uncertain. Trimming removed 1 base at V and 7 bases at J, with 19 bases between. The CDR3 spans 15 residues. Germline CDR1 is SQVTM and CDR2 is ANQGSEA. DNA for the CDR3: TGCAGCGTTGAAGTTTTGGTAGGCGTGGGTGGGACCCAGTACTTC. This gives the protein CSVEVLVGVGGTQYF.

The chain is built from TRBV28 and TRBJ1-2, with 7 nucleotides matching TRBD1. Germline assignment: CDR1 MDHEN and CDR2 SYDVKM. With 6 bases clipped from V and 0 bases from J, the junction kept 7 bases outside the gene matches. CDR3 size: 15 residues. CDR3 amino acids: CASRPSDRANYGYTF. The CDR3 DNA is TGTGCCAGCAGGCCGTCCGACAGGGCTAACTATGGCTACACCTTC.

The chain is built from TRBV7-2 and TRBJ1-2, with D maybe TRBD1 (5 bases). V lost 5 bases and J 9 bases, leaving 25 bases between the germline ends. The CDR3 is made up of 16 amino acids. The germline V gene encodes CDR1 SGHTA and CDR2 FQGNSA. CDR3 nucleotide sequence: TGTGCCAGCAGCCCATCCCAGGGAGGAGGGCTGGGTCGCTACACCTTC. Translating it yields CASSPSQGGGLGRYTF.

This rearrangement joins TRBV9 to TRBJ1-3, with D perhaps matching TRBD1 (5 bases). Per the germline V gene, CDR1 is SGDLS and CDR2 is YYNGEE. The CDR3 sequence is 17 residues long. Trimming left V 0 bases short and J 0 bases short, with 13 bases between. The CDR3 sequence is CASSVATGGNSGNTIYF. In nucleotides, the CDR3 is TGTGCCAGCAGCGTAGCTACGGGGGGGAACTCTGGAAACACCATATATTTT.

J is TRBJ1-6 and V is TRBV30; unclear D gene. CDR1 and CDR2 (germline): GTSNPN, SVGIG (reference sequence). V lost 1 base to trimming and J lost 0 bases, with 10 bases between them. The CDR3 is made up of 16 amino acids. The CDR3 sequence: CAWSGARLSYNSPLHF. In nucleotides, the CDR3 is TGTGCCTGGAGTGGGGCCCGCCTCTCCTATAATTCACCCCTCCACTTT.

The CDR3 here is CASSQGVQGNTGELFF. The CDR3 region has the DNA TGCGCCAGCAGCCAGGGTGTGCAGGGAAACACCGGGGAGCTGTTTTTT. The J gene is TRBJ2-2, the V gene TRBV4-3; D may be TRBD1 (5 bases). CDR1 is LGHNA, CDR2 YSLEER, per germline. V was shortened by 3 bases and J by 2 bases, with 13 bases between the two germline ends. The CDR3 sequence is 16 residues long.

The V call is TRBV7-9, the J call TRBJ1-2; no reliable D call. Trimming stripped 1 base from V and 8 bases from J, with 14 bases between. The CDR3 has 14 amino acids. The V gene's germline CDR1 is SEHNR and CDR2 FQNEAQ (reference sequence). The chain's CDR3 is CASSLERPGGGYTF. The CDR3 DNA reads TGTGCCAGCAGCTTAGAGCGGCCGGGAGGGGGCTACACCTTC.

This chain uses TRBV2 with TRBJ1-1; possibly TRBD1 for D (5 bases). Germline V lookup: CDR1 SNHLY, CDR2 FYNNEI. The CDR3 runs 15 residues. V was pared by 4 bases and J by 0 bases, with 12 bases between. In DNA, the CDR3 is TGTGCCAGCAGTGGGTGGGGGAGCATGAACACTGAAGCTTTCTTT. Translation: CASSGWGSMNTEAFF.

This clone was picked up one time. The chain joins TRBV7-3 to TRBJ2-3, with 9 bases identical to TRBD1. V lost 5 bases to trimming and J lost 5 bases; unmatched junction nucleotides: 8. Germline CDR1 reads SGHTA; CDR2 reads FQGTGA. The CDR3 has 15 residues. The CDR3 spells CASSATGGARDTQYF. CDR3 nucleotide sequence: TGTGCCAGCAGCGCTACAGGGGGCGCGAGAGATACGCAGTATTTT.

The chain is built from TRBV5-6 and TRBJ1-1, with TRBD1 as a possible D gene (5 bases). The CDR3 is made up of 15 amino acids. Trimming removed 3 bases at V and 4 bases at J, with 16 bases between. In germline, CDR1 is SGHDT, CDR2 YYEEEE. The CDR3 DNA is TGTGCCAGCAGCTCGGGACTCTTGACGATCACTGAAGCTTTCTTT. Translation: CASSSGLLTITEAFF.

This chain links TRBV7-2 with TRBJ1-5, with 11 bases that match TRBD1. The CDR3 runs 15 residues. Germline V lookup: CDR1 SGHTA, CDR2 FQGNSA. V gave up 5 bases and J gave up 6 bases; unmatched junction bases: 6. CDR3 sequence: CASSTGQGAFQPQHF. CDR3 nucleotide sequence: TGTGCCAGCAGCACAGGACAGGGGGCTTTTCAGCCCCAGCATTTT. The full variable domain, with the rest looked up from reference TRBV7-2 and TRBJ1-5, is GAGVSQSPSNKVTEKGKDVELRCDPISGHTALYWYRQSLGQGLEFLIYFQGNSAPDKSGLPSDRFSAERTGGSVSTLTIQRTQQEDSAVYLCASSTGQGAFQPQHFGDGTRLSIL.

V is TRBV6-5 and J is TRBJ1-2, with D unclear. The V and J ends lost 6 bases and 7 bases respectively, with 9 bases between them. Germline CDR1 and CDR2: MNHEY and SVGAGI. This CDR3 is 11 amino acids long. CDR3 bases: TGTGCCAGCAGCCGCGGTAGTGGCTACACCTTC. Protein: CASSRGSGYTF.

The rearrangement uses TRBV6-6 and TRBJ2-1; D is possibly TRBD2 (5 bases). The CDR3 runs 14 residues. Germline CDR1 reads MNHNY; CDR2 reads SVGAGI (reference sequence). Trimming took off 2 bases at V and 10 bases at J, with 15 bases between the two ends. The CDR3 DNA reads as TGTGCCAGCAGTTACGAGGGTACGTTCGAGGAGCAGTTCTTC. Amino acids: CASSYEGTFEEQFF.

The gene calls are TRBV27 and TRBJ1-2; D call uncertain. The germline CDR1 and CDR2 sequences are MNHEY and SMNVEV (reference sequence). The CDR3 loop spans 14 amino acids. Trimming stripped 3 bases from V and 8 bases from J, with 16 bases between. The CDR3 region is CASSFRSPSGGYTF. The CDR3, as DNA: TGTGCCAGCAGTTTTCGCAGTCCCTCTGGAGGCTACACCTTC.

The gene calls are TRBV2 and TRBJ1-2; 8 bases are shared with TRBD1. Germline CDR1 and CDR2: SNHLY and FYNNEI. The CDR3 spans 13 residues. The J segment lost 6 bases and the V segment lost 6 bases, leaving 6 bases of the junction unmatched. Written as DNA, the CDR3 is TGTGCCAGCAGAGAGGACAGGGTCAATGGCTACACCTTC. It encodes CASREDRVNGYTF. Looking up the rest from reference TRBV2 and TRBJ1-2 gives the full variable domain: EPEVTQTPSHQVTQMGQEVILRCVPISNHLYFYWYRQILGQKVEFLVSFYNNEISEKSEIFDDQFSVERPDGSNFTLKIRSTKLEDSAMYFCASREDRVNGYTFGSGTRLTVV.

CDR3 in DNA: TGTGCCAGCTCCGACCGGGGGTTCTATGGCTACACCTTC. Translation gives CASSDRGFYGYTF. This chain links TRBV6-1 with TRBJ1-2; weak D call: TRBD1 (5 bases). In germline, CDR1 is MNHNS, CDR2 SASEGT. The CDR3 covers 13 residues. V lost 8 bases, J lost 4 bases, and 14 bases lay in between.

This chain links TRBV5-4 with TRBJ1-5, with TRBD1 as a possible D gene (5 bases). Germline V gene data show CDR1 as SGHNT and CDR2 as YYREEE (reference sequence). The V gene lost 4 bases and the J gene lost 10 bases, with 24 bases spanning the gap. The CDR3 extends over 16 amino acids. Here the CDR3 DNA reads TGTGCCAGCAGCCAGAACGGGGAGGGGAAGATAAGTCCCCAGCATTTT. This gives the protein CASSQNGEGKISPQHF.

This sequence joins TRBV18 and TRBJ2-3; D tentatively reads TRBD1 or TRBD2 (5 bases each). The CDR3 is made up of 15 amino acids. The V end lost 3 bases, the J end lost 1 base, and 11 bases lay between the germline ends. The V gene's germline CDR1 is KGHSH and CDR2 LQKENI. DNA of the CDR3: TGTGCCAGCTCACCTTGGGGGTCGGGCACAGATACGCAGTATTTT. Translation: CASSPWGSGTDTQYF.

In its sample, this clone was seen once. CDR3: CASSVAAGGGQETQYF. CDR3 coding DNA: TGTGCCAGCAGCGTAGCAGCGGGGGGTGGCCAAGAGACCCAGTACTTC. V is TRBV9 and J is TRBJ2-5; TRBD2 matches at 9 bases. V was clipped by 0 bases and J by 1 base; unmatched bases: 4. Germline V CDR1 and CDR2: SGDLS, YYNGEE. CDR3 size: 16 residues.

The rearrangement uses TRBV2 and TRBJ2-5; D is unclear. V lost 4 bases, J lost 4 bases, and 10 bases lay in between. Germline CDR1 SNHLY, CDR2 FYNNEI. The CDR3 length is 13 residues. This CDR3 reads CASSGAFGETQYF. The CDR3 bases are TGTGCCAGCAGTGGGGCCTTCGGAGAGACCCAGTACTTC.

This chain uses TRBV15 with TRBJ1-1; the D gene is possibly TRBD1 (5 bases). Trimming shortened V by 0 bases and J by 4 bases, and 9 bases separated the two germline ends. Per the germline V gene, CDR1 is LNHNV and CDR2 is YYDKDF (reference sequence). The CDR3 is 14 amino acids. The CDR3 DNA reads as TGTGCCACCAGCAGAGAAGACGGGGGCACTGAAGCTTTCTTT. This encodes CATSREDGGTEAFF.

J is TRBJ2-3 and V is TRBV29-1, with TRBD1 matching over 8 bases. Losses at the gene ends were 2 bases for V and 6 bases for J; bases not matched to a gene: 4. Germline V gene data show CDR1 as SQVTM and CDR2 as ANQGSEA. The CDR3 has 13 amino acids. The CDR3 spells CSVETGGPDTQYF. CDR3 DNA sequence: TGCAGCGTTGAAACAGGGGGACCGGATACGCAGTATTTT.

The chain has TRBV5-5 and TRBJ1-1; 7 bases are shared with TRBD1. The CDR3 extends over 14 amino acids. With 6 bases clipped from V and 8 bases from J, the junction kept 13 bases outside the gene matches. Germline CDR1 is SGHKS and CDR2 is YYEKEE (reference sequence). DNA for the CDR3: TGTGCCAGCAATCTTGAGGGGGCGCAGGAGGAAGCTTTCTTT. Its protein is CASNLEGAQEEAFF.

The gene calls are TRBV10-3 and TRBJ2-1; 8 bases are shared with TRBD2. Unmatched junction bases numbered 1, after V lost 4 bases and J lost 5 bases. Germline lookup yields CDR1 ENHRY and CDR2 SYGVKD. This CDR3 has 13 amino acids. The CDR3 is CAISGAGDNEQFF. CDR3 nucleotide sequence: TGTGCCATCAGTGGAGCGGGGGACAATGAGCAGTTCTTC.

This clone was counted only a few times. The chain uses TRBV7-9 and TRBJ1-6; no clear D. The CDR3 runs to 14 residues. The V end was cut by 5 bases, the J end by 7 bases, with 12 bases between. Germline V lookup: CDR1 SEHNR, CDR2 FQNEAQ (reference sequence). CDR3 sequence: CASSRSGGNSPLHF. The CDR3 DNA sequence: TGTGCCAGCAGCCGCTCGGGCGGGAATTCACCCCTCCACTTT.